Listed below are T cell receptor beta chains from one sample, sequenced in a study of CD8 T cells in Susac syndrome. TCRdb itself ran the immunoSEQ multiplex PCR reads through MiXCR, one entry per CDR3 protein. Here the sample spans roughly 140,000 distinct CDR3 sequences, approximately 94% being singletons. Input material: CD8+ T cells from PBMCs. Source of these receptors: a human donor with multiple sclerosis. Both conserved end residues are part of each CDR3. The D gene is left open where the match is weak. Clone sizes are given selectively: once, few, many, or a class where the clone is expanded.

size	J	D	V	DNA	CDR3
-	TRBJ1-2	-	TRBV29-1	TGCAGCGGTAGAGAAGCTAACTATGGCTACACCTTC	CSGREANYGYTF
-	TRBJ2-1	TRBD1	TRBV6-1	TGTGCCAGCAGTGAAAGGGACAGGCTATACAATGAGCAGTTCTTC	CASSERDRLYNEQFF
-	TRBJ2-7	-	TRBV20-1	TGCAGTGCTAGAGGCTCAGGACACTCCTCCTCCTACGAGCAGTACTTC	CSARGSGHSSSYEQYF
-	TRBJ1-6	TRBD1	TRBV9	TGTGCCAGCAGCGTAGGGGACAGGGATTCACCCCTCCACTTT	CASSVGDRDSPLHF
-	TRBJ2-3	TRBD2	TRBV12-3/TRBV12-4	TGTGCCAGCAGCGGACTAGCGGGGACAGATACGCAGTATTTT	CASSGLAGTDTQYF
-	TRBJ1-1	-	TRBV13	TGTGCCAGCAGCTGGGGGAGGAATGAAGCTTTCTTT	CASSWGRNEAFF
once	TRBJ2-7	-	TRBV5-6	TGTGCCAGCAGCTTTGGACAGAGGGTTACCTACGAGCAGTACTTC	CASSFGQRVTYEQYF
-	TRBJ2-7	-	TRBV4-1	TGCGCCAGCAGCCAAGCCGACAGGTCGCAAACCTACGAGCAGTACTTC	CASSQADRSQTYEQYF
-	TRBJ2-1	-	TRBV5-6	TGTGCCAGCAGCCGCGGGGGCTACTACAATGAGCAGTTCTTC	CASSRGGYYNEQFF
-	TRBJ2-3	TRBD2	TRBV11-2	TGTGCCAGCAGCTCCCTCTGGGCGGCGGGGGACCCGTCAGATACGCAGTATTTT	CASSSLWAAGDPSDTQYF
once	TRBJ2-2	TRBD1	TRBV25-1	TGTGCCAGCAGTGGGGAGAGGACAGGGATCGACACCGGGGAGCTGTTTTTT	CASSGERTGIDTGELFF
-	TRBJ1-5	TRBD1	TRBV9	TGTGCCAGCAGCGCCGGGACAGGGAATCAGCCCCAGCATTTT	CASSAGTGNQPQHF
-	TRBJ1-2	TRBD1	TRBV7-9	TGTGCCAGCAGCGTCGACAGGGGGCGTGTAAACTATGGCTACACCTTC	CASSVDRGRVNYGYTF
-	TRBJ2-7	-	TRBV27	TGTGCCAGCAAAAAGGCCTCGGGGAGAGAGCAGTACTTC	CASKKASGREQYF
-	TRBJ1-1	TRBD1	TRBV14	TGTGCCAGCAACTACAGGGGGCCGGTTGCTGAAGCTTTCTTT	CASNYRGPVAEAFF
-	TRBJ2-7	TRBD1	TRBV29-1	TGCAGCGTTGAATTGGACAGGGCCGGCGAGCAGTACTTC	CSVELDRAGEQYF
-	TRBJ1-6	TRBD1	TRBV7-9	TGTGCCAGCAGCGCGACAGGGGGCGCGGATTCACCCCTCCACTTT	CASSATGGADSPLHF
-	TRBJ2-7	-	TRBV9	TGTGCCAGCAGCGTAGCCCAGGACTCCTACGAGCAGTACTTC	CASSVAQDSYEQYF
-	TRBJ2-3	-	TRBV20-1	TGCAGTGCGTCATTCGTAGAGGGGGTGGATACGCAGTATTTT	CSASFVEGVDTQYF
-	TRBJ1-1	TRBD1	TRBV27	TGTGCCAGCAGTTTGTCTCCCACAGGGGGAACTGAAGCTTTCTTT	CASSLSPTGGTEAFF
-	TRBJ2-3	-	TRBV9	TGTGCCAGCAGCGCTCACCCTGGGGCTAGCACAGATACGCAGTATTTT	CASSAHPGASTDTQYF
-	TRBJ2-1	TRBD1	TRBV30	TGTGCCTGGAGTCCGACCCCGGACAGGGGGGGAAATGAGCAGTTCTTC	CAWSPTPDRGGNEQFF
-	TRBJ2-7	-	TRBV7-2	TGTGCCAGCGGCTGGGGTGAAAGCTCCTACGAGCAGTACTTC	CASGWGESSYEQYF
-	TRBJ2-1	-	TRBV14	TGTGCCAGCAGCCATATAGTGGTTGAGCAGTTCTTC	CASSHIVVEQFF
-	TRBJ2-1	-	TRBV20-1	TGCAGTGCTAGAGATCTACAGGGTGAGAACTACAATGAGCAGTTCTTC	CSARDLQGENYNEQFF
-	TRBJ2-1	TRBD1	TRBV6-2/TRBV6-3	TGTGCCAGCAGTTACCTCGACAGGGGGGGCTACAATGAGCAGTTCTTC	CASSYLDRGGYNEQFF
-	TRBJ2-7	TRBD1	TRBV2	TGTGCCAGTAATCCGGGACAGGGCTACGAGCAGTACTTC	CASNPGQGYEQYF
-	TRBJ2-7	TRBD1	TRBV7-8	TGTGCCAGCAGCCCAGGGACAGAGCTACTTTTGGAGCAGTACTTC	CASSPGTELLLEQYF